This T cell receptor beta chain was profiled in a study of CD4 and CD8 cells across lung adenocarcinoma regions. Concerning this clonotype itself: Sequence at one end of the junction differs from germline and may be a read error.

The CDR3 covers 15 residues. Germline assignment: CDR1 ENHRY and CDR2 SYGVKD. Localized lung adenocarcinoma, a non-small cell lung cancer, affected the donors. MiXCR, applied by TCRdb to the PCR reads, yields one record per CDR3 protein. The sample has roughly 20,000 distinct CDR3 sequences; roughly 56% are singletons. This clonotype originated in a female donor with lung adenocarcinoma. The CD4 and CD8 labels of this study may be unreliable. The gene calls are TRBV10-3 and TRBJ2-3, with TRBD2 as a possible D gene (6 bases). Sequenced sample: CD8+ T cells from the center of a lung tumor. The CDR3 region is CGRAPGRRAKDTQYF. The CDR3 DNA sequence: TGTGGCCGCGCCCCGGGGCGGAGGGCGAAAGACACGCAGTATTTC.